This TCR beta chain emerged from a study of OX40 agonist ivuxolimab in advanced cancers. About the investigation overall: Ivuxolimab was an agonistic, fully human IgG2 monoclonal antibody directed against OX40 (CD134), a costimulatory receptor. The purpose of peripheral TCRbeta sequencing was to test whether ivuxolimab changed TCR sequence diversity and led to clonal T-cell expansion. Intravenous ivuxolimab was administered to patients every 2 weeks at six dose levels: 0.01, 0.1, 0.3, 1.5, 3 and 10 mg/kg. The dose-escalation cohort was approximately 83% male with a mean age of roughly 60 years, ranging from roughly 23 to 90. Patients were allowed to have had prior anti-PD-1, anti-PD-L1 or anti-CTLA-4 therapy, and around 41% of the dose-escalation patients had previously received checkpoint inhibitors. Of the roughly 51 dose-escalation patients, hepatocellular carcinoma was present in about 20, melanoma in around 15, renal cell carcinoma in 9 and head and neck cancer in 9. Partial responses occurred in three dose-escalation patients, of whom one had hepatocellular carcinoma and two had cutaneous melanoma. The paper reports the monotherapy dose-escalation portion (N of about 54 patients) of the phase I ivuxolimab trial. What the work shows at the level of the full study, not this receptor alone: After ivuxolimab, expanded clones were on average more numerous among CD8+ T cells than among CD4+ T cells. At doses of 0.1 to 3.0 mg/kg, clonal expansion of both CD4+ and CD8+ blood T cells was observed from baseline to week 6. Low levels of normalized T-cell clonal expansion were also shown by some nonresponding patients. Which antigens the clonally expanded peripheral T cells were specific for was not determined. In the 0.1-3.0 mg/kg groups, partial responders were among the patients with the lowest normalized peripheral clonal expansion, particularly in CD8+ T cells.

The CDR3 starts with the cysteine, ends with the phenylalanine, and has 13 residues. Just CDR3 DNA is preserved here, 39 bases in frame from base 1. CDR1 and CDR2 are read off the germline V gene as LGHNA and YSLEER. Trimming costs V 3 bases and J 4 bases, and their ends lie 10 bases apart. Genomic DNA was extracted from sorted cells for sequencing of the TCRbeta CDR3 region. The immunoSEQ Assay was used for sequencing of TCRbeta CDR3 regions. TCRdb provides this immuneACCESS table in a form limited to in-frame rearrangements. Some clones are lacking; in checked studies, under half of them reflect an unresolved V gene, and why the rest are absent is not known. This sample holds approximately 92,000 clones; roughly 95% were observed only once. The top ten hold 2% of the sample. Patients with autoimmune disease history or receiving systemic immunosuppression were excluded from the trial. Peripheral blood for TCR sequencing was collected from all dose cohorts at baseline, on cycle 4 day 1, and on cycle 7 day 1. The samples were taken from a phase I, first-in-human, multicenter, open-label dose-escalation trial of ivuxolimab. Adults with locally advanced or metastatic head and neck squamous cell, hepatocellular, melanoma or renal cell carcinoma were enrolled in the trial. CD4+ and CD8+ T cells were sorted separately from peripheral blood before TCR sequencing.

About this clone itself: Its target antigen remains unknown. Nothing much larger sits one base from this clone, and base qualities are not available.

The TCR sequence derives from an adult with an advanced solid tumor such as melanoma, head and neck, liver or kidney cancer. Sequencing was performed on CD4+ or CD8+ T cells sorted from blood, taken in a trial of the OX40 agonist ivuxolimab. This chain joins TRBV4-3 to TRBJ2-7; tentative D gene TRBD2, with 6 bases matching. For the CDR3, the sequence is CASSQGEEYEQYF. DNA sequence: TGCGCCAGCAGCCAGGGGGAGGAGTACGAGCAGTACTTC.